Below are 2 T cell receptor beta chains sequenced from a single sample in a study of response to subunit inactivated influenza vaccine. Each CDR3 protein is one row after TCRdb ran MiXCR on the RT-PCR reads. This sample has 530,000 or so distinct CDR3 sequences, with about 10% found just once. Here the sequenced sample was PBMCs from blood, taken on the day of vaccination. The receptors were sampled from a man aged 50-59 years who received an inactivated influenza vaccine.

The V gene is TRBV20-1, the J gene TRBJ2-1; 12 bases align to TRBD2. V dropped 6 bases and J dropped 5; count of bases not matched to a gene: 8. The germline V gene encodes CDR1 DFQATT and CDR2 SNEGSKA (reference sequence). The CDR3 length is 15 residues. CDR3: CSARKTSGSNNEQFF. The CDR3 DNA reads TGCAGTGCCCGAAAGACTAGCGGGAGTAACAATGAGCAGTTCTTC.

This clonotype came up a few times. The chain couples TRBV20-1 to TRBJ1-4, with a weak D call TRBD1 (6 bases). Germline-derived CDR1 and CDR2 are DFQATT and SNEGSKA (reference sequence). The CDR3 contains 16 residues. Deletions cut 0 bases from V and 3 bases from J, with 14 bases between. The CDR3 region has the DNA TGCAGTGCTAGAGACCTCCTGGGGGCAGCTAATGAAAAACTGTTTTTT. Its translation: CSARDLLGAANEKLFF.